This passage covers 14 T cell receptor beta chains from one sample sequenced in a study of post-analysis software for immune sequencing data. Study-level findings and limits: Controls had lower frequencies than patients of roughly five TRBV segments, which included TRBV5-6, TRBV5-1 and TRBV20-1.

Unique molecular identifiers featured in each of the TCR beta cDNA libraries. TCRdb recomputed calls from the PCR reads with MiXCR, one row per CDR3 protein. The table lists hundreds of thousands of distinct CDR3 sequences, 55% to 60% of them singletons. Antigen specificity for these receptors is unknown. The sequencing input was blood. These receptors were obtained from a girl between 2 and 10 years old with multiple sclerosis.

The rearrangement uses TRBV10-3 and TRBJ2-3; tentatively, D is TRBD1 (5 bases). The CDR3 contains 15 residues. Germline loops: CDR1 ENHRY, CDR2 SYGVKD. V lost 9 bases and J lost 1, with 17 bases in between. CDR3 nucleotides: TGTGCCATGGGCGGCAGGGAAAAAGGCACAGATACGCAGTATTTT. Translating it yields CAMGGREKGTDTQYF.

This clonotype occurred a few times. The chain employs TRBV6-1 and TRBJ1-1; TRBD1 might be the D (6 bases). V lost 4 bases and J 0 bases, leaving 9 bases between the germline ends. In germline, CDR1 is MNHNS, CDR2 SASEGT. CDR3 length: 14 residues. CDR3 protein: CASSVTGLNTEAFF. CDR3 in DNA: TGTGCCAGCAGTGTCACAGGGCTGAACACTGAAGCTTTCTTT.

The chain has TRBV5-1 and TRBJ2-4; 13 bases align to TRBD2. Germline CDR1 is SGHRS and CDR2 is YFSETQ. The CDR3 consists of 22 residues. The V segment lost 3 bases and the J segment 0 bases; nucleotides outside the gene matches: 18. Here the CDR3 DNA reads TGCGCCAGCAGCTGGGACAGAGAAACTCGACTAGCGGGAGGATTAGCCAAAAACATTCAGTACTTC. It yields the protein CASSWDRETRLAGGLAKNIQYF.

The V gene is TRBV4-2, the J gene TRBJ2-6; D possibly corresponds to TRBD2 (6 bases). V lost 0 bases, J lost 3 bases, and 12 bases lay in between. Germline CDR1 LGHNA, CDR2 YNFKEQ. This CDR3 contains 17 residues. CDR3 region: CASSQEGPGGGANVLTF. The CDR3 region has the DNA TGTGCCAGCAGCCAAGAGGGACCCGGGGGTGGGGCCAACGTCCTGACTTTC.

This clonotype has only a few counts. The chain combines TRBV10-3 with TRBJ2-7, with D perhaps TRBD2 (6 bases). Trimming removed 4 bases at V and 2 bases at J, with 12 bases between. The CDR3 covers 14 residues. Germline V CDR1 and CDR2: ENHRY, SYGVKD. The CDR3 nucleotides read TGTGCCATCAGTGCTGAGGCGGGGACCTACGAGCAGTACTTC. This translates into CAISAEAGTYEQYF.

This clonotype was counted between two and nine times. The chain joins TRBV20-1 to TRBJ2-1, with D perhaps TRBD1 or TRBD2 (7 bases each). CDR1 DFQATT and CDR2 SNEGSKA come from the germline V gene (reference sequence). Deletions cut 2 bases from V and 0 bases from J, with 20 bases between. CDR3 length: 18 residues. The CDR3 loop is CSARSRGGALSSYNEQFF. CDR3 in DNA: TGCAGTGCTAGATCCAGGGGGGGGGCGCTGAGCTCCTACAATGAGCAGTTCTTC.

The genes are TRBV20-1 and TRBJ2-1, with no clear D. This CDR3 has 12 residues. The V and J ends lost 6 bases and 4 bases respectively, with 10 bases between them. CDR1 and CDR2 (germline): DFQATT, SNEGSKA (reference sequence). CDR3 in amino acids: CSAAGQYNEQFF. CDR3 sequence (DNA): TGCAGTGCCGCCGGGCAGTACAATGAGCAGTTCTTC.

This sequence joins TRBV13 and TRBJ2-3; D is unresolved. CDR3 length: 14 amino acids. Trimming removed 5 bases at V and 4 bases at J, with 13 bases between. Germline assignment: CDR1 PRHDT and CDR2 FYEKMQ (reference sequence). The DNA of the CDR3 is TGTGCCAGCAGCCCCGAGGCTAGATCAGATACGCAGTATTTT. Protein sequence: CASSPEARSDTQYF.

The V call is TRBV2, the J call TRBJ1-1; D call uncertain. Trimming stripped 8 bases from V and 1 base from J, with 14 bases between. There are 14 residues in the CDR3. The germline gives CDR1 SNHLY, CDR2 FYNNEI. Here the CDR3 DNA reads TGTGCCAGCGTGGCAGTGGATGAGAACACTGAAGCTTTCTTT. Translating gives CASVAVDENTEAFF.

There are a few counts of this clonotype. V and J are TRBV7-8 and TRBJ2-7; D is possibly TRBD1 (6 bases). The CDR3 has 13 residues. Germline V CDR1 and CDR2: SGHVS, FQNEAQ. Trimming removed 5 bases from V and 5 bases from J, with 13 bases in between. The CDR3 here is CASSPSRGDEQYF. CDR3 coding DNA: TGTGCCAGCAGCCCCTCCAGGGGCGACGAGCAGTACTTC. Drawing the rest from reference TRBV7-8 and TRBJ2-7, the complete variable domain is GAGVSQSPRYKVAKRGQDVALRCDPISGHVSLFWYQQALGQGPEFLTYFQNEAQLDKSGLPSDRFFAERPEGSVSTLKIQRTQQEDSAVYLCASSPSRGDEQYFGPGTRLTVT.

The gene calls are TRBV10-3 and TRBJ1-1; TRBD1 matches 9 bases. CDR1 and CDR2 from the germline V gene are ENHRY and SYGVKD. Trimming at V came to 6 bases and at J to 1 base, leaving 9 bases not matched to a gene. The CDR3 length is 16 residues. Here the CDR3 DNA reads TGTGCCATCAGGGGGGACCGGGACAGGGCGAACACTGAAGCTTTCTTT. Translation gives CAIRGDRDRANTEAFF.

This clonotype was counted a single time. The chain combines TRBV20-1 with TRBJ2-1, with a weak D call TRBD2 (5 bases). V was pared by 2 bases and J by 0 bases, with 11 bases between. Germline CDR1 is DFQATT and CDR2 is SNEGSKA (reference sequence). The CDR3 sequence is 15 residues long. The DNA for the CDR3 is TGCAGTGCTAGAAGGACTCCTAGCTCCTACAATGAGCAGTTCTTC. Residues: CSARRTPSSYNEQFF.

V is TRBV7-3 and J is TRBJ2-1; 8 bases map to TRBD2. The CDR3 loop spans 17 amino acids. Trimming removed 5 bases from V and 3 bases from J; junction bases left unmatched: 12. Germline V CDR1 and CDR2: SGHTA, FQGTGA. The CDR3 loop reads CASSPGWGSGIYNEQFF. The CDR3, as DNA: TGTGCCAGCAGCCCCGGCTGGGGTAGCGGGATCTACAATGAGCAGTTCTTC.

The genes are TRBV7-2 and TRBJ2-3, with D maybe TRBD2 (6 bases). Germline V gene data show CDR1 as SGHTA and CDR2 as FQGNSA. Trimming removed 3 bases from V and 1 base from J, with 11 bases in between. This CDR3 is 15 amino acids long. CDR3 protein: CASSLGGPGTDTQYF. In nucleotides, the CDR3 is TGTGCCAGCAGCTTGGGAGGACCTGGCACAGATACGCAGTATTTT.